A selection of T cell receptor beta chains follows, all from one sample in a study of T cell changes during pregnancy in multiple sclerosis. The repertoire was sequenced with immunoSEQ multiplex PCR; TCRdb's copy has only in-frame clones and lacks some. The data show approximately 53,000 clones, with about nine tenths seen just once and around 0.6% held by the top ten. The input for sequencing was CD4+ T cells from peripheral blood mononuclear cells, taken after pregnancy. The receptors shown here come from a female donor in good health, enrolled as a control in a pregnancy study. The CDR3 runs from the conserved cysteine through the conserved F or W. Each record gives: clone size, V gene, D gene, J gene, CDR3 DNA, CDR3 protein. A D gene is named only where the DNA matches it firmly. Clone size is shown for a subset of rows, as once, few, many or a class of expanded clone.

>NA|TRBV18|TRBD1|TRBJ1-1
TGTGCCAGCTCACCAACCGGGACAGGGGGGTCCATGAACACTGAAGCTTTCTTT
CASSPTGTGGSMNTEAFF
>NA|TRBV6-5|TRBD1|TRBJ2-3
TGTGCCAGCACCCCTAGGAGGACAGGGGGCCCGCAGTATTTT
CASTPRRTGGPQYF
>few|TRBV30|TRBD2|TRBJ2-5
TGTGCCCAAGGGCTAGCGGGCGGGGAGACCCAGTACTTC
CAQGLAGGETQYF
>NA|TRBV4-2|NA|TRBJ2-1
TGTGCCAGCAGCCAAGAAACTACAGGAGCCTACAATGAGCAGTTCTTC
CASSQETTGAYNEQFF
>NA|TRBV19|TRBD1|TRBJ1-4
TGTGCCAGTACGGGACAGCCGAATGAAAAACTGTTTTTT
CASTGQPNEKLFF
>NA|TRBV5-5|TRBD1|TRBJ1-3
TGTGCCAGCAGCTCCGGGACAGGCTTGATGAGCTCTGGAAACACCATATATTTT
CASSSGTGLMSSGNTIYF
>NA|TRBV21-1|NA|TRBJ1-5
TGTGCCAGCACCCCATGGACAGTACTTAGCAATCAGCCCCAGCATTTT
CASTPWTVLSNQPQHF
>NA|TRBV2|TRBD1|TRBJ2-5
TGTGCCAGCAGTCTTTCCGGGACAGGGAGGACCCAGTACTTC
CASSLSGTGRTQYF
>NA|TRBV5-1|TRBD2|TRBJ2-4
TGCGCCAGCACCCAAAGTAGCGGGGGGGCCAAAAACATTCAGTACTTC
CASTQSSGGAKNIQYF
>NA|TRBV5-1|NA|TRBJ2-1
TGCGCCAGCAGCCTGGGACATTCGAGCTCCTACAATGAGCAGTTCTTC
CASSLGHSSSYNEQFF
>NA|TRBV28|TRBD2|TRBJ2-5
TGTGCCAGCAGTTTAGTGGGACTAGCGGGAGTCGGGGGAGAGACCCAGTACTTC
CASSLVGLAGVGGETQYF
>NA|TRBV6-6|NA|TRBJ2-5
TGTGCCAGCAGTTACGAACCGCGGAGTGAGACCCAGTACTTC
CASSYEPRSETQYF
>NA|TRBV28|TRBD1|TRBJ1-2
TGTGCCAGCAGTTTATACGGGACAGGAGCAAAATTC
CASSLYGTGAKF
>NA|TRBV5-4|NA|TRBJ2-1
TGTGCCAGCAGCTTGGTCGAGTACAATGAGCAGTTCTTC
CASSLVEYNEQFF
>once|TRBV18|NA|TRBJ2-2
TGTGCCAGCTCACAGTACTTGGCAGGTGACACCGGGGAGCTGTTTTTT
CASSQYLAGDTGELFF
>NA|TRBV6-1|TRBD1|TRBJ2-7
TGTGCCAGCAGTAGGGACAGGAGCTACTACGAGCAGTACTTC
CASSRDRSYYEQYF
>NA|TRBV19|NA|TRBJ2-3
TGTGCCAGTACCAACACAGATACGCAGTATTTT
CASTNTDTQYF
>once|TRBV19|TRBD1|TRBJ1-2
TGTGCCAGTAGTATAGGCGGACTGGGACAGGCCTATGGCTACACCTTC
CASSIGGLGQAYGYTF
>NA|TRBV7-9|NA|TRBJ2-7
TGTGCCAGCAGCTTATCTCACGAGCAGTACTTC
CASSLSHEQYF
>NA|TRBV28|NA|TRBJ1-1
TGTGCCAGCACCCAAACCAGGGGAGGGATAGTAGACACTGAAGCTTTCTTT
CASTQTRGGIVDTEAFF
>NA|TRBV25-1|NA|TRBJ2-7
TGTGCCAGCGCCCGACGGGTTGGTACCTACGAGCAGTACTTC
CASARRVGTYEQYF
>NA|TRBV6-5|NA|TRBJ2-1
TGTGCCAGCAGTTATTGGGCCACCTACAATGAGCAGTTCTTC
CASSYWATYNEQFF
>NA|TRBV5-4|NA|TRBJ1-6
TGTGCCAGCAGCTTGGATGGGACACCCGGGAGGGGGCCCCTCCACTTT
CASSLDGTPGRGPLHF
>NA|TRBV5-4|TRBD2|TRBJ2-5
TGTGCCAGCAGCCAGCGACTAGCGGGGGGGCAAGAGACCCAGTACTTC
CASSQRLAGGQETQYF
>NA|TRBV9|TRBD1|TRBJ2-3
TGTGCCAGCAGTGGGACAGGGGTCCGCACAGATACGCAGTATTTT
CASSGTGVRTDTQYF
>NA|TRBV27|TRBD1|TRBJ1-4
TGTGCCAGCACCGCAGGGTGGGGACAGGGGGATAATGAAAAACTGTTTTTT
CASTAGWGQGDNEKLFF
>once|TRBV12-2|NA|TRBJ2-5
TGTGCAAGTCGCTTCTCTTACGACAGGGTCCACCAAGAGACCCAGTACTTC
CASRFSYDRVHQETQYF
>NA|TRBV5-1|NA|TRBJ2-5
TGCGCCAGCAGCTTGCGAGGGCAAGAGACCCAGTACTTC
CASSLRGQETQYF
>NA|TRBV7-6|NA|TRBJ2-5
TGTGCCAGCAGCTTAGCTCCCAGCCAAGAGACCCAGTACTTC
CASSLAPSQETQYF
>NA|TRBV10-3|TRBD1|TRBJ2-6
TGTGCCATCAGTGACCGACAGGGTGAGCTGTCTGGGGCCAACGTCCTGACTTTC
CAISDRQGELSGANVLTF
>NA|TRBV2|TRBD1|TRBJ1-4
TGTGCCAGCAGTGAAGAACTGGACAGGGCGATTTTGTCTAATGAAAAACTGTTTTTT
CASSEELDRAILSNEKLFF
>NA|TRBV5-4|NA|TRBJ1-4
TGTGCCAGCAGCTTGGCGACGGACTATAATGAAAAACTGTTTTTT
CASSLATDYNEKLFF
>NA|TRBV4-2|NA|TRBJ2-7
TGTGCCAGCAGCCAAGACCTCTCCCGGTCTAGTGTTTTC
CASSQDLSRSSVF
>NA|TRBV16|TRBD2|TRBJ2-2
TGTGCCAGCAGCGGCGGACTAGCCGTCGGGGAGCTGTTTTTT
CASSGGLAVGELFF
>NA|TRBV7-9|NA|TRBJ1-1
TGTGCCAGCAGCTTAATGACTGTAGCTTTCTTT
CASSLMTVAFF
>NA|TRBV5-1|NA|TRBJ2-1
TGCGCCAGCAGCCTAGCGCCGAGCTCCTACAATGAGCAGTTCTTC
CASSLAPSSYNEQFF
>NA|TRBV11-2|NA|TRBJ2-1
TGTGCCAGCAGCACCCGGGGACAGCCCGGGAGTGAGCAGTTCTTC
CASSTRGQPGSEQFF
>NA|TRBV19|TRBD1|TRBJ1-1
TGTGCCAGTAGGGGGGACAGGGGACAAACTAAACACACTGAAGCTTTCTTT
CASRGDRGQTKHTEAFF
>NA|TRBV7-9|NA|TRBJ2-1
TGTGCCAGCAGCTTCAGGGTCTCGAATGAGCAGTTCTTC
CASSFRVSNEQFF
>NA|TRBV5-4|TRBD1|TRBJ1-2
TGTGCCAGCAGCCCGAGACAGGGCAACTATGGCTACACCTTC
CASSPRQGNYGYTF
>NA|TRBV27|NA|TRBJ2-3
TGTGCCAGCAGTTTAGGGGACGTCAGGGGTACGCAGTATTTT
CASSLGDVRGTQYF
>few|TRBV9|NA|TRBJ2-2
TGTGCCAGCAGCGTAAGGGGGAAGCGAGAGGGGGAGCTGTTTTTT
CASSVRGKREGELFF
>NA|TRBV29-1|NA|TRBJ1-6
TGCAGCGTTGAAGATGCGGGGGACTATAATTCACCCCTCCACTTT
CSVEDAGDYNSPLHF
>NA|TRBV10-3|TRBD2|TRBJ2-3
TGTGCCATCACCCACGGCGGGGGGGACACAGATACGCAGTATTTT
CAITHGGGDTDTQYF
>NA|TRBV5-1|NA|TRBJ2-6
TGCGCCAGCAGCTTGGGACACTCTGGGGCCAACGTCCTGACTTTC
CASSLGHSGANVLTF
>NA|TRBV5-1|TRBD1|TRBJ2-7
TGCGCCAGCAGCTCCGACAGGGCCGAGCAGTACTTC
CASSSDRAEQYF
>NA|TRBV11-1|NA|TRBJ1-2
TGTGCCAGCAGCGTAGCCTCCTATGGCTACACCTTC
CASSVASYGYTF
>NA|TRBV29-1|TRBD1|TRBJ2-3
TGCAGCGTTGATAATAACAGGGGATCAGATACGCAGTATTTT
CSVDNNRGSDTQYF
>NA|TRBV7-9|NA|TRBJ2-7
TGTGCCAGCAGCTTTACGGAGGGCGGCTACGAGCAGTACTTC
CASSFTEGGYEQYF
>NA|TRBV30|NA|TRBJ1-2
TGTGCCCGGAGCAGGGACGGGGGGCGGCTCGGGGGCTACACCTTC
CARSRDGGRLGGYTF
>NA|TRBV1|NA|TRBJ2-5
TGCACCAGCAGCCCGGACAGTGTATCAGAGACCCAGTACTTC
CTSSPDSVSETQYF
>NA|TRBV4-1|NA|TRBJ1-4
TGCGCCAGCAGCCACCCAGGGACTAATGAAAAACTGTTTTTT
CASSHPGTNEKLFF
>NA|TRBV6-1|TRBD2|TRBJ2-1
TGTGCCAGCAGTGAAGGGGCGGGAGGGCCCTCTGAGCAGTTCTTC
CASSEGAGGPSEQFF
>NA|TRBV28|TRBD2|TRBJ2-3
TGTGCCAGCAGTTCAGCGGGGGCCTCCACAGATACGCAGTATTTT
CASSSAGASTDTQYF
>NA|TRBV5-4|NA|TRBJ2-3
TGTGCCAGCAGCTTGGACACCAATACGCAGTATTTT
CASSLDTNTQYF
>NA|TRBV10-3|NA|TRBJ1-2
TGTGCCCTCCGGGGAAATAACTATGGCTACACCTTC
CALRGNNYGYTF
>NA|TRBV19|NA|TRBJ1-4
TGTGCCAGTAGGGCACGATTCCTAAGGGGCCACGAAAAACTGTTTTTT
CASRARFLRGHEKLFF
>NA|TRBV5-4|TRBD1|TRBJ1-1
TGTGCCAGCAGCTTTGAGACAGGGAGAACTGAAGCTTTCTTT
CASSFETGRTEAFF